This T cell receptor (beta chain) came from a study of T-cell reconstitution after alpha-beta-depleted transplantation in children. This clonotype was seen repeatedly, ten times or more. Unique molecular identifiers were incorporated when the TCRbeta library was constructed. MiXCR, applied by TCRdb to the PCR reads, yields one record per CDR3 protein. Altogether roughly 500,000 distinct CDR3 sequences are present, roughly an eighth being singletons, with the ten largest covering roughly 5.4%. The CDR3 sequence is 16 residues long. From germline, CDR1 is KGHDR and CDR2 SFDVKD. Trimming removed 1 base from V and 0 bases from J, with 10 bases in between.

Here the sequenced sample was PBMCs from the stem cell graft donor, taken from the stem cell graft. J is TRBJ2-3 and V is TRBV24-1, with D maybe TRBD2 (6 bases). The receptor's source is a human donor who donated a stem cell graft to a child with combined immunodeficiency. CDR3 DNA sequence: TGTGCCACCAGTGATTTAACGGGAGCTAGCACAGATACGCAGTATTTT. Amino acid sequence: CATSDLTGASTDTQYF.